This T cell receptor (beta chain) was found in a study of cytomegalovirus exposure and HLA in healthy donors. For the study at large: As an earlier analysis found, about 179 million T cells yielded 100 million to 130 million unique TCR beta sequences.

CDR1 is SQVTM, CDR2 ANQGSEA, per germline. The V end was cut by 6 bases, the J end by 4 bases, with 13 bases between. This CDR3 is 12 amino acids long. At collection, donors were nominally healthy, but unrecorded immune exposures were probable. Both 60 Vbeta primers and 13 Jbeta primers went into the PCR. Generated by immunoSEQ multiplex PCR, the TCRdb table keeps only in-frame clones and is missing some. The sample lists roughly 130,000 clones; roughly 80% were seen once. This clone was detected once. The receptor comes from a woman between 40 and 55 years old in good health and CMV-seronegative. Material for sequencing was PBMCs. The rearrangement uses TRBV29-1 and TRBJ2-7; a weak D match, TRBD2 (5 bases). CDR3 sequence: CSVLDFHYEQYF. The CDR3 DNA reads as TGCAGCGTATTGGACTTTCATTACGAGCAGTACTTC.